This T cell receptor beta chain was captured in a study of CXCR3-negative and CXCR3-positive naive CD8 T cells. Whole-study results and caveats: Comparably high diversity was seen in both naive subsets, and much lower diversity in memory CD8+ cells. TRB CDR3 hydrophobicity was greater in CXCR3-positive naive cells than in CXCR3-negative naive cells. CXCR3 levels fell partly with cryopreservation; most assays relied on fresh PBMCs.

With regard to this clonotype: Its antigen is not known.

In preparing the TRB cDNA libraries, 5' RACE with UMI labels was used. TCRdb reprocessed the 5' RACE reads, keeping one entry per CDR3 protein, no DNA. Its table records approximately 100,000 distinct CDR3 sequences. CDR3 length: 16 residues. From germline, CDR1 is MNHEY and CDR2 SMNVEV (reference sequence). Naive CD8+ T cells showed CD45RO-CCR7+CD27+CD95-. The chain links TRBV27 to TRBJ2-4; TCRdb's D call of TRBD1 is untestable without DNA. This receptor was obtained from a human donor in good health. Some clones in this sample may be carry-over from other donors' samples. Input material: naive CXCR3+ CD8+ T cells from blood. Noted subset: CD45RO-CCR7+CD27+CD95- naive CD8+ T cells expressing CXCR3 (TNR3+). The CDR3 is CASSSRLGQRGDIQYF.